This T cell receptor beta chain is from a study of Tregs in tolerant kidney transplant recipients. Study-wide findings and caveats: This study did not directly address biological reproducibility. In tolerant patients, donor-specific Tregs outgrew total Tregs, suggesting antigen-driven expansion. For some patients, primers changed over time, blocking nucleotide-level comparison.

For this clone: Its matching antigen is unknown.

Data came from immunoSEQ multiplex PCR; TCRdb stores just in-frame clones and leaves some out. The sample spans 25,000 to 35,000 clones; the ten largest clones claim approximately 8.1%. The material sequenced was CD8+ T cells from blood, taken before the transplant. This receptor was obtained from a human donor who received a combined kidney and bone marrow transplant.

The CDR3 spells CASRGLAGGPLEQYF. CDR3 DNA, as far as it was read: TGTGCCAGCAGGGGACTAGCGGGAGGGCCTCTCGAG. The chain has TRBV2 and TRBJ2-7; 16 bases fit TRBD2. The read falls 3 residues short of the CDR3 end, and the missing part is taken from the germline J gene. V lost 6 bases and J lost 6; bases outside the gene matches: 5. CDR3 length: 15 residues. CDR1 and CDR2 (germline): SNHLY, FYNNEI.